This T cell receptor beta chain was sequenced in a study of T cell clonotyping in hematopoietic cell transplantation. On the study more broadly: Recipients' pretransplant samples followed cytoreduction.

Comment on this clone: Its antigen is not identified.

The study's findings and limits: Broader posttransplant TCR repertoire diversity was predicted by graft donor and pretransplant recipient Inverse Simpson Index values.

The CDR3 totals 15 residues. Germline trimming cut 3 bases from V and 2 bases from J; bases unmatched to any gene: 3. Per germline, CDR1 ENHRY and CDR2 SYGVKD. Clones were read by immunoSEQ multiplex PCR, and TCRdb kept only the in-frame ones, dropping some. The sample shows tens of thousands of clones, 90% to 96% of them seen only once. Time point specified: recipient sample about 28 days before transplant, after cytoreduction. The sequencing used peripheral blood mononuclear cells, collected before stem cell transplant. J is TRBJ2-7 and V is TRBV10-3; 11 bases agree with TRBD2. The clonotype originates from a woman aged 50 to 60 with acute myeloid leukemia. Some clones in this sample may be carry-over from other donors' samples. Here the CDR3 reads CAISELAGVAYEQYF. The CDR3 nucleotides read TGTGCCATCAGTGAACTAGCGGGAGTGGCCTACGAGCAGTACTTC.